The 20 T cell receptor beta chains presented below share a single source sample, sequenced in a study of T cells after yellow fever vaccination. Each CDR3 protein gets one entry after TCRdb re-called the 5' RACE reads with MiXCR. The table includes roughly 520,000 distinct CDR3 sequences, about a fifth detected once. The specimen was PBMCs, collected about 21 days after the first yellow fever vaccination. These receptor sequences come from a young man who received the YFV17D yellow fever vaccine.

The CDR3 region is CASTRGFSGGTDTQYF. In nucleotides, the CDR3 is TGCGCCAGCACCCGAGGCTTTAGCGGGGGCACAGATACGCAGTATTTT. The chain uses TRBV5-1 and TRBJ2-3; 8 bases fit TRBD2. The CDR3 covers 16 residues. Looked up from germline, CDR1 is SGHRS and CDR2 is YFSETQ. V trimming: 6 bases; J trimming: 1 base; junction bases outside the gene matches: 10.

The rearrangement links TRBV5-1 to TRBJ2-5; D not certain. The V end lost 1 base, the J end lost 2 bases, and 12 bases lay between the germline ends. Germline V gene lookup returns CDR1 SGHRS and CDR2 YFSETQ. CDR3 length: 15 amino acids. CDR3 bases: TGCGCCAGCAGCTTGCGGGCAGTAGGGCAAGAGACCCAGTACTTC. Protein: CASSLRAVGQETQYF. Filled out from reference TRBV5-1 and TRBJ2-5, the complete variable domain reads KAGVTQTPRYLIKTRGQQVTLSCSPISGHRSVSWYQQTPGQGLQFLFEYFSETQRNKGNFPGRFSGRQFSNSRSEMNVSTLELGDSALYLCASSLRAVGQETQYFGPGTRLLVL.

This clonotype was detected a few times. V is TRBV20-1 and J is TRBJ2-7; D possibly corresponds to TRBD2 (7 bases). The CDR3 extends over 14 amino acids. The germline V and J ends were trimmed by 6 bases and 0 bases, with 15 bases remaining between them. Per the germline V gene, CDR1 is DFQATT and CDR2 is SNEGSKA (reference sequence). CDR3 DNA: TGCAGTGCGGTTACGGGGGGCAGCTCCTACGAGCAGTACGTC. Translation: CSAVTGGSSYEQYV.

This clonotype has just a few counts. The CDR3: CASSQEPQMTGELFF. The CDR3 nucleotides read TGCGCCAGCAGCCAAGAACCACAGATGACCGGGGAGCTGTTTTTT. V and J are TRBV4-3 and TRBJ2-2; D not certain. The germline CDR1 and CDR2 sequences are LGHNA and YSLEER. This CDR3 contains 15 residues. V lost 0 bases, J lost 5 bases, and 10 bases lay in between.

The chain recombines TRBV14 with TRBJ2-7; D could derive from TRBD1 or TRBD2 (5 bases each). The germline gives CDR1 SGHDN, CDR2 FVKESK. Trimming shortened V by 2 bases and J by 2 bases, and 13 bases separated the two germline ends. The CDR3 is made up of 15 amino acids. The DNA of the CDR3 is TGTGCCAGCAGCCAACGGGGCAGGGCAACCTACGAGCAGTACTTC. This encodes CASSQRGRATYEQYF.

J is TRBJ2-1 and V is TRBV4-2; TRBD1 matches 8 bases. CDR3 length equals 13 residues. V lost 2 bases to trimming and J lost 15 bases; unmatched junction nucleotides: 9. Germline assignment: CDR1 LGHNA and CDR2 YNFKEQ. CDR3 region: CASSQSQGASWFF. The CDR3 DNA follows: TGTGCCAGCAGCCAATCCCAGGGGGCGAGTTGGTTCTTC.

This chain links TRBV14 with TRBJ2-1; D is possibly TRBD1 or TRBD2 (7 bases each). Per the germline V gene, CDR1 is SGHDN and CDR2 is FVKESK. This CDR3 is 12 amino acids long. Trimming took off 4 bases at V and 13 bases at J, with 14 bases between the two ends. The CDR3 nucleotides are TGTGCCAGCAGCCCCCAGGGGGGGGATCAGTTCTTC. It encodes CASSPQGGDQFF.

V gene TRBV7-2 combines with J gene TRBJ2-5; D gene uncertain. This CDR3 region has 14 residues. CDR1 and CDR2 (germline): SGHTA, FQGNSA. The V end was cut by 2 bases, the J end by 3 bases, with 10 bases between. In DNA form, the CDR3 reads TGTGCCAGCAGCTTAAACGGACGGAAAGAGACCCAGTACTTC. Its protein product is CASSLNGRKETQYF.

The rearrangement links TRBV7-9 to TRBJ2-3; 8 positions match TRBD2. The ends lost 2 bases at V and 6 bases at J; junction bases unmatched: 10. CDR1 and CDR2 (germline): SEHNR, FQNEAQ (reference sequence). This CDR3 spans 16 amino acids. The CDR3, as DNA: TGTGCCAGCAGCTTATACAGGACTAGCCGATCCGATACGCAGTATTTT. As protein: CASSLYRTSRSDTQYF.

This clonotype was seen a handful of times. The CDR3 here is CASSLGGSDQPQHF. CDR3 nucleotides: TGCGCCAGCAGCTTGGGCGGCAGTGATCAGCCCCAGCATTTT. J is TRBJ1-5 and V is TRBV5-1; D unresolved. The V end lost 0 bases, the J end lost 5 bases, and 9 bases lay between the germline ends. This CDR3 is built from 14 residues. CDR1 and CDR2 (germline): SGHRS, YFSETQ. Full variable domain (remainder filled in from reference TRBV5-1 and TRBJ1-5): KAGVTQTPRYLIKTRGQQVTLSCSPISGHRSVSWYQQTPGQGLQFLFEYFSETQRNKGNFPGRFSGRQFSNSRSEMNVSTLELGDSALYLCASSLGGSDQPQHFGDGTRLSIL.

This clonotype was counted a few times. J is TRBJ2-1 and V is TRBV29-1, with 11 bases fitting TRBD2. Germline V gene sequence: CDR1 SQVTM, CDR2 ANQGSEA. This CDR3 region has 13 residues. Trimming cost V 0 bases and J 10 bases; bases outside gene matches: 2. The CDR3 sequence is CSVEDRLAGEQFF. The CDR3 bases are TGCAGCGTTGAAGATCGACTAGCGGGGGAGCAGTTCTTC.

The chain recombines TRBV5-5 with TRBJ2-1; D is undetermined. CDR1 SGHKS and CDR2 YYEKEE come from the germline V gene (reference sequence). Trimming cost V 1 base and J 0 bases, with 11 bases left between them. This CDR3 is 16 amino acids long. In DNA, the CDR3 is TGTGCCAGCAGCTTGCGGACGGCGAGCTCCTACAATGAGCAGTTCTTC. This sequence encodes CASSLRTASSYNEQFF.

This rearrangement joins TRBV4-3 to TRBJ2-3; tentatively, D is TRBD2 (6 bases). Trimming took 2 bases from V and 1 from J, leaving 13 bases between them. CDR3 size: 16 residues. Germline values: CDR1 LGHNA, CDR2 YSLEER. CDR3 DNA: TGCGCCAGCAGCCAAACAGGAGGGGCAGGCACAGATACGCAGTATTTT. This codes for CASSQTGGAGTDTQYF.

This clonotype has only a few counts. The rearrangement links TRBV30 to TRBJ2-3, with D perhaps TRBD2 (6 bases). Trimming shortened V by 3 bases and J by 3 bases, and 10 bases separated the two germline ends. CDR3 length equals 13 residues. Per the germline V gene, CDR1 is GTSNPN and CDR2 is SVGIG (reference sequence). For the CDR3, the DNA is TGTGCCTGGAGCGTCGGGGGTACAGATACGCAGTATTTT. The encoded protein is CAWSVGGTDTQYF.

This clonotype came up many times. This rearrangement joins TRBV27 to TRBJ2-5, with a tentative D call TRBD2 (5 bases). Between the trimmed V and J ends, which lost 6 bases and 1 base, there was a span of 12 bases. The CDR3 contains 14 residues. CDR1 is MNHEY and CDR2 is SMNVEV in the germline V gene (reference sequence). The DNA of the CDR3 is TGTGCCAGCAGCCTTAGCGAGACCCAAGAGACCCAGTACTTC. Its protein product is CASSLSETQETQYF.

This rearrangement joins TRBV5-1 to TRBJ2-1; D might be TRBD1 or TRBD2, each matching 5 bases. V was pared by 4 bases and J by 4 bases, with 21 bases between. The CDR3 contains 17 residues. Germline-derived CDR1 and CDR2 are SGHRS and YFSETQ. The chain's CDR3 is CASSLEVAGWIYNEQFF. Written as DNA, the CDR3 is TGCGCCAGCAGCCTGGAGGTGGCAGGGTGGATTTACAATGAGCAGTTCTTC.

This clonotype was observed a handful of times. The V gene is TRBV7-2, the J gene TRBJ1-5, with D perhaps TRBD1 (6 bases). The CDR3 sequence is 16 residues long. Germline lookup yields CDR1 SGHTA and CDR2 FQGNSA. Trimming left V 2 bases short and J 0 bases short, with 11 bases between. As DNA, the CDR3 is TGTGCCAGCAGCTTACGGGAACAGGGTAGCAATCAGCCCCAGCATTTT. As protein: CASSLREQGSNQPQHF.

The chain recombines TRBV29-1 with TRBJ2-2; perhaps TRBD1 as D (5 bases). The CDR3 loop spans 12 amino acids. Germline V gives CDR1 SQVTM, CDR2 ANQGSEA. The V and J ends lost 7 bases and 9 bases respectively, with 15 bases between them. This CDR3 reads CSGLGQERELFF. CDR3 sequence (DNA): TGCAGCGGTCTCGGACAAGAGCGGGAGCTGTTTTTT.

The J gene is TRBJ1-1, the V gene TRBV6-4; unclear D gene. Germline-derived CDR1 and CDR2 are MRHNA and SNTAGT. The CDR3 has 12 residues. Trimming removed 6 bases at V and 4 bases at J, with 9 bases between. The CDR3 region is CASRTRITEAFF. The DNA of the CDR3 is TGTGCCAGCAGAACACGAATCACTGAAGCTTTCTTT.

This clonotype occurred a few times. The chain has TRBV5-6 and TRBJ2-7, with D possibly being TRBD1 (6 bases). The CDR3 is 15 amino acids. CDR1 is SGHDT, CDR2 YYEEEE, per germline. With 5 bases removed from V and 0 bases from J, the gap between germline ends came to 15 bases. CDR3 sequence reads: CASRYQGLNSYEQYF. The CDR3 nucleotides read TGTGCCAGCAGATATCAGGGGCTGAACTCCTACGAGCAGTACTTC.